A selection of T cell receptor beta chains follows, all from one sample in a study of radiation and T cells in renal cell carcinoma. Sequenced by immunoSEQ multiplex PCR; TCRdb stores in-frame clones only, minus some. This sample carries 150,000 to 160,000 clones, over 80% of them seen once, and the ten largest clones take around 13%. The starting material was blood, obtained from a patient whose treatment included radiotherapy and nephrectomy. Receptor source: a woman in her forties or fifties with renal cell carcinoma. Both conserved end residues are part of each CDR3. Fields, in order: CDR3 length, D gene, clone size, J gene, V gene, CDR3 protein, CDR3 DNA. A D gene is named only where the DNA matches it firmly. Clone size is shown for a subset of rows, as once, few, many or a class of expanded clone.

cdr3_length: 16; d_call: TRBD1; clone_size: -; j_call: TRBJ1-5; v_call: TRBV18; cdr3_aa: CASSPSTGGGNQPQHF; cdr3_nt: TGTGCCAGCTCACCCTCTACAGGGGGCGGCAATCAGCCCCAGCATTTT
cdr3_length: 17; d_call: TRBD1; clone_size: -; j_call: TRBJ1-3; v_call: TRBV5-1; cdr3_aa: CASSRGQGLSSGNTIYF; cdr3_nt: TGCGCCAGCAGCAGAGGACAGGGGCTGAGCTCTGGAAACACCATATATTTT
cdr3_length: 15; d_call: TRBD1; clone_size: -; j_call: TRBJ1-1; v_call: TRBV6-1; cdr3_aa: CASLLDRAMNTEAFF; cdr3_nt: TGTGCCAGCCTTTTAGACAGGGCCATGAACACTGAAGCTTTCTTT
cdr3_length: 11; d_call: -; clone_size: few; j_call: TRBJ2-1; v_call: TRBV11-3; cdr3_aa: CASGADNEQFF; cdr3_nt: TGTGCCAGCGGGGCGGACAATGAGCAGTTCTTC
cdr3_length: 15; d_call: TRBD1; clone_size: -; j_call: TRBJ1-2; v_call: TRBV9; cdr3_aa: CASSPRGDQDYGYTF; cdr3_nt: TGTGCCAGCAGCCCCAGGGGGGACCAAGACTATGGCTACACCTTC
cdr3_length: 15; d_call: -; clone_size: -; j_call: TRBJ1-6; v_call: TRBV19; cdr3_aa: CASSIRGQGNSPLHF; cdr3_nt: TGTGCCAGTAGTATCCGGGGGCAGGGTAACTCACCCCTCCACTTT
cdr3_length: 14; d_call: -; clone_size: -; j_call: TRBJ1-5; v_call: TRBV7-9; cdr3_aa: CASSHGGSNQPQHF; cdr3_nt: TGTGCCAGCAGCCATGGAGGTAGCAATCAGCCCCAGCATTTT
cdr3_length: 13; d_call: -; clone_size: -; j_call: TRBJ1-2; v_call: TRBV4-1; cdr3_aa: CASSQAQGDGYTF; cdr3_nt: TGCGCCAGCAGCCAAGCACAAGGCGACGGCTACACCTTC
cdr3_length: 15; d_call: -; clone_size: -; j_call: TRBJ2-1; v_call: TRBV11-3; cdr3_aa: CASSLNGGGNKEQFF; cdr3_nt: TGTGCCAGCAGCTTAAACGGCGGAGGGAACAAAGAGCAGTTCTTC
cdr3_length: 16; d_call: TRBD1; clone_size: -; j_call: TRBJ1-4; v_call: TRBV18; cdr3_aa: CASSPWGPRGPEKLFF; cdr3_nt: TGTGCCAGCTCACCGTGGGGTCCGAGGGGGCCTGAAAAACTGTTTTTT
cdr3_length: 14; d_call: -; clone_size: once; j_call: TRBJ1-1; v_call: TRBV6-5; cdr3_aa: CASSYEGGSTEAFF; cdr3_nt: TGTGCCAGCAGTTACGAGGGAGGGAGCACTGAAGCTTTCTTT
cdr3_length: 13; d_call: -; clone_size: -; j_call: TRBJ1-2; v_call: TRBV6-5; cdr3_aa: CASSPRREDGYTF; cdr3_nt: TGTGCCAGCAGCCCCCGGAGGGAAGACGGCTACACCTTC
cdr3_length: 15; d_call: -; clone_size: -; j_call: TRBJ2-5; v_call: TRBV11-3; cdr3_aa: CASSLGSGYQETQYF; cdr3_nt: TGTGCCAGCAGCTTAGGATCAGGGTACCAAGAGACCCAGTACTTC
cdr3_length: 14; d_call: TRBD1; clone_size: -; j_call: TRBJ2-5; v_call: TRBV5-1; cdr3_aa: CASSITGGEETQYF; cdr3_nt: TGCGCCAGCAGCATAACAGGGGGCGAAGAGACCCAGTACTTC
cdr3_length: 17; d_call: -; clone_size: -; j_call: TRBJ2-3; v_call: TRBV4-1; cdr3_aa: CASSLRTGDSREDTQYF; cdr3_nt: TGCGCCAGCAGCCTAAGAACGGGGGACTCCAGAGAGGATACGCAGTATTTT
cdr3_length: 15; d_call: TRBD1; clone_size: -; j_call: TRBJ1-2; v_call: TRBV7-9; cdr3_aa: CASSLVSGQGQGYTF; cdr3_nt: TGTGCCAGCAGCTTAGTTTCCGGACAGGGCCAAGGCTACACCTTC
cdr3_length: 14; d_call: TRBD1; clone_size: -; j_call: TRBJ1-2; v_call: TRBV28; cdr3_aa: CASSLADRESGYTF; cdr3_nt: TGTGCCAGCAGTCTTGCGGACAGGGAGAGTGGCTACACCTTC